The 8 T cell receptor beta chains presented below share a single source sample, sequenced in a study of T cell responses to AZD1222 COVID-19 vaccine (dated by TCRdb to about 2021). The library was built by means of the immunoSEQ multiplex PCR assay. TCRdb re-hosts the immuneACCESS table, in-frame sequences only. Its copies lack some clones; in the studies checked, an unresolved V gene accounts for under half of them, and the cause for the rest is not known. This sample comprises 100,000 to 150,000 clones, 90% of them detected only once. 4.4% of the sample is held by the ten biggest clonotypes. Taken with the paper, the label for time point translates to: baseline before first vaccination. This specimen's treatment or condition label, per the study, means: meningococcal conjugate vaccine given as trial control. The sequencing here drew on peripheral blood, taken on day 0 of MenACWY control vaccination. The receptors derive from an adult in good health.

The CDR3 DNA reads TGTGCCAACATCGGTGGGGGTCCCTTGAACACCGGGGAGCTGTTTTTT. Its translation: CANIGGGPLNTGELFF. V and J are TRBV7-9 and TRBJ2-2; D is perhaps TRBD1 or TRBD2 (5 bases each). CDR1 and CDR2 (germline): SEHNR, FQNEAQ (reference sequence). The V and J ends lost 10 bases and 1 base respectively, with 19 bases between them. This CDR3 has 16 residues.

This chain links TRBV9 with TRBJ2-1; D not certain. Germline lookup yields CDR1 SGDLS and CDR2 YYNGEE. This CDR3 region has 13 residues. V was pared by 0 bases and J by 6 bases, with 7 bases between. The CDR3 region has the DNA TGTGCCAGCAGCGTAGAGCAGATCAATGAGCAGTTCTTC. Amino acid sequence: CASSVEQINEQFF. Based on the CDR3 plus reference TRBV9 and TRBJ2-1, the full variable domain is DSGVTQTPKHLITATGQRVTLRCSPRSGDLSVYWYQQSLDQGLQFLIQYYNGEERAKGNILERFSAQQFPDLHSELNLSSLELGDSALYFCASSVEQINEQFFGPGTRLTVL.

The rearrangement joins TRBV9 to TRBJ2-5, with D tentatively TRBD1 (5 bases). CDR1 is SGDLS, CDR2 YYNGEE, per germline. V gave up 4 bases and J gave up 5 bases, with 27 bases separating them. CDR3 length equals 18 residues. The CDR3 sequence is CASSPGVSGPNIRETQYF. In DNA form, the CDR3 reads TGTGCCAGCAGCCCTGGGGTTTCAGGGCCCAACATCAGGGAGACCCAGTACTTC.

The chain employs TRBV7-8 and TRBJ2-2; D is tentatively TRBD1 or TRBD2 (7 bases each). The germline V gene has CDR1 SGHVS and CDR2 FQNEAQ. Trimming left V 5 bases short and J 6 bases short, with 16 bases between. The CDR3 runs 15 residues. The CDR3 is CASSRNRGGPGELFF. In DNA, the CDR3 is TGTGCCAGCAGCCGAAACAGGGGAGGGCCCGGGGAGCTGTTTTTT.

The chain recombines TRBV24-1 with TRBJ2-2; 8 bases agree with TRBD1. Germline V gene sequence: CDR1 KGHDR, CDR2 SFDVKD. The CDR3 is 14 residues long. Trimming took 6 bases from V and 7 from J; bases not matched to a gene: 6. The CDR3: CATSRTGSDGELFF. In nucleotides, the CDR3 is TGTGCCACCAGTCGGACAGGGAGCGACGGGGAGCTGTTTTTT.

V usage is TRBV28 and J usage is TRBJ2-7; D not certain. The CDR3 spans 15 residues. Germline CDR1 is MDHEN and CDR2 is SYDVKM. V lost 7 bases and J 0 bases, leaving 16 bases between the germline ends. The chain's CDR3 is CASTKLLSLSYEQYF. The CDR3 coding sequence is TGTGCCAGCACCAAACTCTTGTCGCTCTCCTACGAGCAGTACTTC.

This clone was counted a single time. The gene calls are TRBV19 and TRBJ1-5; D gene ambiguous. The CDR3 length is 15 residues. Germline assignment: CDR1 LNHDA and CDR2 SQIVND (reference sequence). Trimming took 7 bases from V and 2 from J, leaving 15 bases between them. In DNA, the CDR3 is TGTGCCAGTAATCCCCAGCGCTTGGGCAATCAGCCCCAGCATTTT. This sequence encodes CASNPQRLGNQPQHF.

The V call is TRBV14, the J call TRBJ1-1; 7 bases match TRBD1. The CDR3 runs 14 residues. CDR1 is SGHDN, CDR2 FVKESK, per germline. Unmatched junction bases numbered 5, after V lost 4 bases and J lost 3 bases. CDR3: CASSRNRGDTEAFF. The CDR3 region has the DNA TGTGCCAGCAGCCGGAACAGGGGAGACACTGAAGCTTTCTTT.